The 3 T cell receptor beta chains in this list originate from one sample, sequenced in a study of early T cells in non-severe SARS-CoV-2 infection. TCRdb reanalysed the 5' RACE reads using MiXCR and keeps one entry per CDR3 protein. The sample contains around 61,000 distinct CDR3 sequences, 10% to 15% of which appear only once. Source material: whole blood. These receptors originate from an adult who was a healthcare worker with PCR-confirmed SARS-CoV-2 infection or an uninfected control (not recorded which).

This clonotype was detected ten times or more. The chain joins TRBV6-5 to TRBJ1-1; D not resolved. V shed 0 bases and J shed 0 bases, with 5 bases lying between them. CDR1 and CDR2 (germline): MNHEY, SVGAGI. The CDR3 is 14 amino acids. CDR3 in DNA: TGTGCCAGCAGTTACTCGAGATTGAACACTGAAGCTTTCTTT. This translates into CASSYSRLNTEAFF.

V and J are TRBV7-3 and TRBJ2-1, with D unclear. Germline CDR1 SGHTA, CDR2 FQGTGA. The V end was cut by 2 bases, the J end by 6 bases, with 8 bases between. This CDR3 has 13 amino acids. CDR3 in DNA: TGTGCCAGCAGCTTAGGGATTTCCAATGAGCAGTTCTTC. Amino acids: CASSLGISNEQFF.

The chain uses TRBV6-6 and TRBJ2-7; a possible D gene is TRBD2 (7 bases). This CDR3 contains 12 residues. Germline CDR1 and CDR2: MNHNY and SVGAGI (reference sequence). V shed 8 bases and J shed 3 bases, with 11 bases lying between them. The CDR3 DNA reads as TGTGCCAGCTGCGGGGGCTTCTACGAGCAGTACTTC. Amino acid sequence: CASCGGFYEQYF.